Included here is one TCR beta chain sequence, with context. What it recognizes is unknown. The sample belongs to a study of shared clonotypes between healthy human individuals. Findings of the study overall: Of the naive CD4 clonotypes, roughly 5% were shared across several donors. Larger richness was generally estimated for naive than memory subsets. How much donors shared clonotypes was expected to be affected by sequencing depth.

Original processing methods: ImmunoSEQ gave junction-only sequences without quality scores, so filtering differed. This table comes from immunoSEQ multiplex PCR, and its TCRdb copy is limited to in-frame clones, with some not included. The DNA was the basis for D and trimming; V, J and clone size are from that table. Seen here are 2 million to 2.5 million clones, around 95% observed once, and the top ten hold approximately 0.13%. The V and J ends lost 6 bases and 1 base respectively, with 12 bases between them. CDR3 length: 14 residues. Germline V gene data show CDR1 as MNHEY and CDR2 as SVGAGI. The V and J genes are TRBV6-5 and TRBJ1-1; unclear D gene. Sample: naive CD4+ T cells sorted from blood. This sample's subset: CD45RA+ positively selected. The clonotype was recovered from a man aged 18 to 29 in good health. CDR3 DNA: TGTGCCAGCAGCGTGCGGACGGGGAACACTGAAGCTTTCTTT. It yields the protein CASSVRTGNTEAFF.